This TCR beta chain derives from a study of shared clonotypes between healthy human individuals. Repertoires were generated with immunoSEQ multiplex PCR, while TCRdb's copy carries only in-frame clones and drops some. The table records roughly 2,500,000 clones, more than 85% of them present only once. Concerning this clone: Other DNA sequences in the same sample also yield this CDR3.

V lost 4 bases, J lost 1 base, and 11 bases lay in between. The CDR3 is made up of 14 amino acids. CDR1 is SGHNT and CDR2 is YYREEE in the germline V gene (reference sequence). Sequenced material: naive CD4+ T cells from PBMCs. This sample's subset: CD45RA+ positively selected. V gene TRBV5-4 combines with J gene TRBJ1-1; D is possibly TRBD1 (6 bases). The receptor was derived from a man between 18 and 29 years old in good health. Some clones in this sample may be carry-over from other donors' samples. CDR3 nucleotides: TGTGCCAGCAGCCCGGGAGGGGGGAACACTGAAGCTTTCTTT. Protein sequence: CASSPGGGNTEAFF.